This T cell receptor beta chain appears in the sequencing data of a study of cytomegalovirus exposure and HLA in healthy donors. Study findings and constraints: Most TCR sequences were uncommon, yet certain public TCRs appeared in many donors. Confirmation was obtained in vitro that a few CMV-associated chains are specific for CMV antigens.

Some clones are missing from TCRdb's copy, which holds only in-frame ones; the method was immunoSEQ multiplex PCR. The table has roughly 250,000 clones, more than 75% seen once. Regarding this clone: Its antigen is currently unknown.

The CDR3 runs 13 residues. CDR1 is MNHEY, CDR2 SMNVEV, per germline (reference sequence). The ends were cut back, 6 bases at V and 5 bases at J, with 13 bases in the middle. It was the roughly 130-subject validation cohort, separate from the approximately 680-subject first cohort, to which the donors belonged. The receptor's source is a woman under 40 in good health and CMV-seropositive. The genes are TRBV27 and TRBJ2-5; D might be TRBD1 (7 bases). The sample consisted of PBMCs. CDR3 bases: TGTGCCAGCAGACCGACAGGGAGGGAGACCCAGTACTTC. Protein product: CASRPTGRETQYF.